The clone carrying this TCR beta chain occurred a few times. The primer mix had 60 Vbeta and 13 Jbeta primers. Libraries were prepared by immunoSEQ multiplex PCR; TCRdb keeps only in-frame clonotypes and omits some of them. The table records under 130,000 clones, more than 65% of them present only once. The data belong to a study of cytomegalovirus exposure and HLA in healthy donors. With 5 bases removed from V and 3 bases from J, the gap between germline ends came to 10 bases. Germline V gene sequence: CDR1 MRHNA, CDR2 SNTAGT. The CDR3 runs to 14 residues. The chain has TRBV6-4 and TRBJ2-2; weak D call: TRBD1 (6 bases). Sequencing was done on a sample of PBMCs. This clonotype was sampled from a man aged 40-55 years in good health and CMV-seropositive. The CDR3, as DNA: TGTGCCAGCAGTAAGGACAGCTACACCGGGGAGCTGTTTTTT. Its protein is CASSKDSYTGELFF.